Reported below is one T cell receptor (beta chain). Method: immunoSEQ multiplex PCR; TCRdb's copy keeps in-frame clones and lacks some. The data contain 200,000 to 300,000 clones, approximately 81% of them singletons. The source of the sample is a study of blood T cell repertoires in COVID-19. Across the whole study: Sources were T cells, B-cell-depleted T cells, or PBMCs; the material itself was cDNA or gDNA.

The sequenced sample consisted of peripheral blood. This sequence originates from a man in his 60s with acute or convalescent COVID-19.

DNA for the CDR3: TGTGCCAGCGTCCCGGGACAGCAAGAGACCCAGTACTTC. Its translation is CASVPGQQETQYF. The chain has TRBV6-5 and TRBJ2-5; 7 bases map to TRBD1. The CDR3 is made up of 13 amino acids. Trimming at V came to 8 bases and at J to 2 bases, leaving 5 bases not matched to a gene. The germline V gene encodes CDR1 MNHEY and CDR2 SVGAGI.